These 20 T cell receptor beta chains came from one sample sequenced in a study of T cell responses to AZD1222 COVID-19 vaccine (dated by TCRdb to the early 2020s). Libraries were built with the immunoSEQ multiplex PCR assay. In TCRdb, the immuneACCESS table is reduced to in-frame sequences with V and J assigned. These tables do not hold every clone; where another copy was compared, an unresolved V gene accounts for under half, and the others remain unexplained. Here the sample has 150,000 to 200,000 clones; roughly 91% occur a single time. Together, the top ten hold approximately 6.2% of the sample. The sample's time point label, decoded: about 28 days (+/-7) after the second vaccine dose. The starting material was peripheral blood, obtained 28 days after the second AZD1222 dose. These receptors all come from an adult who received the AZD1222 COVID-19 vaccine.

Here the CDR3 DNA reads TGTGCCAGTAAACCACCCGGGCGACAGGGGTCAGGGGAGCTGTTTTTT. This translates into CASKPPGRQGSGELFF. The gene calls are TRBV19 and TRBJ2-2, with 8 bases identical to TRBD1. The CDR3 extends over 16 amino acids. Germline lookup yields CDR1 LNHDA and CDR2 SQIVND (reference sequence). V shed 7 bases, J shed 8 bases, and the junction held 15 bases outside the gene matches.

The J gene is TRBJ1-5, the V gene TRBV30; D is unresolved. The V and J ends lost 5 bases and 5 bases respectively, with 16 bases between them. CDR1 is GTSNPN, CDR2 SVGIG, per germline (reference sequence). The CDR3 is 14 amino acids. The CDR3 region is CAWQAGSRDQPQHF. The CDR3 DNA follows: TGTGCCTGGCAGGCCGGGTCCCGCGATCAGCCCCAGCATTTT.

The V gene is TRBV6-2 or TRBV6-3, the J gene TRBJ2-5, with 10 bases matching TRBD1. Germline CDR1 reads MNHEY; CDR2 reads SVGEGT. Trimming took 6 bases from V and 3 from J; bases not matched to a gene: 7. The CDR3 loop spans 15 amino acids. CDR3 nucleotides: TGTGCCAGCAGCCACCCCGGGACAGGGGAAGAGACCCAGTACTTC. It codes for CASSHPGTGEETQYF.

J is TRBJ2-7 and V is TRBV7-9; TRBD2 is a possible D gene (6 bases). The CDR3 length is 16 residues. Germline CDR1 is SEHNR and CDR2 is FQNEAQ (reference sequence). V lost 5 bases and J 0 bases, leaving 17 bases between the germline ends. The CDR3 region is CASSRGVGLNSYEQYF. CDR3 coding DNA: TGTGCCAGCAGCCGAGGGGTGGGACTGAACTCCTACGAGCAGTACTTC.

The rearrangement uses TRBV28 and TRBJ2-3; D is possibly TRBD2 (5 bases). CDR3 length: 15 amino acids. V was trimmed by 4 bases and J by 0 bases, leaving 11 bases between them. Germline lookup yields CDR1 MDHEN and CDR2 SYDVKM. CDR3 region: CASSSPRASTDTQYF. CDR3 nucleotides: TGTGCCAGCAGTTCCCCGCGGGCCAGCACAGATACGCAGTATTTT.

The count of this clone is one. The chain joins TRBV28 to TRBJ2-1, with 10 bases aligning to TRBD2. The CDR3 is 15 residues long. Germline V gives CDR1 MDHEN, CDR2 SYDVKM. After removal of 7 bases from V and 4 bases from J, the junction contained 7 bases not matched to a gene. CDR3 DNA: TGTGCCAGCATCGGTCAGCGGGGGGGGTACAATGAGCAGTTCTTC. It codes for CASIGQRGGYNEQFF.

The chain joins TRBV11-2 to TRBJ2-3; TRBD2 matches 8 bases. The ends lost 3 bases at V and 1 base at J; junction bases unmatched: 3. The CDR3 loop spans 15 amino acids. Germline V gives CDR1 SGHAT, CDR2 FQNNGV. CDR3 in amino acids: CASSFRGGGTDTQYF. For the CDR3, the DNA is TGTGCCAGCAGCTTCCGGGGGGGCGGCACAGATACGCAGTATTTT.

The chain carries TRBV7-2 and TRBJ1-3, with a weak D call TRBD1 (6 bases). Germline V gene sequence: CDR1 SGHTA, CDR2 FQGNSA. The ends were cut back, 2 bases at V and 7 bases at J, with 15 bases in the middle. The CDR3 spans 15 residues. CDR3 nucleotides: TGTGCCAGCAGCTTACGGAGGGGGTCAAGTAACACCATATATTTT. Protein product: CASSLRRGSSNTIYF.

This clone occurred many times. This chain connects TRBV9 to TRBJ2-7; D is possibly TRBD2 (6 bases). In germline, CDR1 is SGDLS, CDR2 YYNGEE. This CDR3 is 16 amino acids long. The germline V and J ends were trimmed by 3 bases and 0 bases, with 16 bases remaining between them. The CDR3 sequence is CASSEESGSSSYEQYF. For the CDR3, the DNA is TGTGCCAGCAGCGAGGAGAGCGGGTCTAGCTCCTACGAGCAGTACTTC.

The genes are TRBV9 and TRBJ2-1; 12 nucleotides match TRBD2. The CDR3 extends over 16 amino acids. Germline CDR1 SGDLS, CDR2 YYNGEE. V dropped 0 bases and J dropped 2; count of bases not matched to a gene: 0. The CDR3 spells CASSVGTSGAYNEQFF. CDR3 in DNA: TGTGCCAGCAGCGTAGGGACTAGCGGGGCCTACAATGAGCAGTTCTTC.

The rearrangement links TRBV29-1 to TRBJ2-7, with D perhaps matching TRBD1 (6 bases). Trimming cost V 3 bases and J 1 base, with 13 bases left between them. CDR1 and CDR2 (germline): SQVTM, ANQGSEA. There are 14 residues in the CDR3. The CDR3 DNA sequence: TGCAGCGTTGACTCCCCAGGGGAATCCTACGAGCAGTACTTC. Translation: CSVDSPGESYEQYF.

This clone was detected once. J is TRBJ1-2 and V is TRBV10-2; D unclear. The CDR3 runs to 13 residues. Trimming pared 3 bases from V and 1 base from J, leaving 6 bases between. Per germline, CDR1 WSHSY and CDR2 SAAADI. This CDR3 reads CASSDGDNYGYTF. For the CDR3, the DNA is TGCGCCAGCAGTGACGGGGATAACTATGGCTACACCTTC.

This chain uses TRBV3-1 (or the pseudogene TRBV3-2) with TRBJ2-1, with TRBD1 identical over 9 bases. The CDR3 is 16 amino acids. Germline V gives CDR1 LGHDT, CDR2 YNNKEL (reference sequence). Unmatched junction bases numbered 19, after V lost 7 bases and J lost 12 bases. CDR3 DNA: TGTGCCAGCACGGCCCTGGACACAGGGGGCGATGAATCGCAGTTCTTC. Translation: CASTALDTGGDESQFF.

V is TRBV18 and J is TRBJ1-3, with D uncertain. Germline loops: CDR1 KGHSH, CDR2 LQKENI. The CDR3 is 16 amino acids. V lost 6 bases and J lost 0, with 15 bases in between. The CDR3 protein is CASSPSTESSGNTIYF. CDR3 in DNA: TGTGCCAGCTCCCCCTCGACCGAAAGCTCTGGAAACACCATATATTTT.

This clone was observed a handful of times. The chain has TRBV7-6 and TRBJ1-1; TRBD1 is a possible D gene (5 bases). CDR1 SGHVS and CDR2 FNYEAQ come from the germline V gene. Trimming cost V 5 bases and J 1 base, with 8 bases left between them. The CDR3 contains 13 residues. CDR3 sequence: CASSPGKNTEAFF. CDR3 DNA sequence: TGTGCCAGCAGCCCAGGGAAGAACACTGAAGCTTTCTTT.

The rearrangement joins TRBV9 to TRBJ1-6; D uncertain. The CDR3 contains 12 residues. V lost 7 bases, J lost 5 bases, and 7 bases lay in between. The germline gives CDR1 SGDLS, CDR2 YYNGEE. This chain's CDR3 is CASSLDNSPLHF. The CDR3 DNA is TGTGCCAGCTCCCTGGATAATTCACCCCTCCACTTT.

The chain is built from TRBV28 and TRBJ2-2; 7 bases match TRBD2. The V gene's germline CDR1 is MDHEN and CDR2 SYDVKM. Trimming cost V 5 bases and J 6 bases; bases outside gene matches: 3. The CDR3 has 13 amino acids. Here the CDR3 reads CASSLTSAGELFF. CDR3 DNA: TGTGCCAGCAGTCTCACTAGCGCCGGGGAGCTGTTTTTT.

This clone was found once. In DNA form, the CDR3 reads TGTGCCAGCAGCTCGACAGGGGGAGGTGAAAAACTGTTTTTT. It translates to CASSSTGGGEKLFF. This chain links TRBV5-8 with TRBJ1-4; 9 bases are a match to TRBD1. Germline assignment: CDR1 SGHTS and CDR2 YDEGEE. The CDR3 covers 14 residues. J lost 7 bases, V lost 3 bases, and 4 bases had no gene match.

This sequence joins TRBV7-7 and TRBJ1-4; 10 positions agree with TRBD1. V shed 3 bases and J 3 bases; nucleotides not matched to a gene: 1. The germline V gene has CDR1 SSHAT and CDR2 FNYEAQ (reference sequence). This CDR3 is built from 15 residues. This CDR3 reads CASSLGQGSNEKLFF. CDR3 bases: TGTGCCAGCAGCTTGGGACAGGGGTCTAATGAAAAACTGTTTTTT.

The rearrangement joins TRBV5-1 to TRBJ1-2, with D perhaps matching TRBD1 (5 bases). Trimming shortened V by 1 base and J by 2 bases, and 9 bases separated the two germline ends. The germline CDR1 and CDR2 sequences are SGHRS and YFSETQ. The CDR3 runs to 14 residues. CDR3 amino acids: CASSLSPGNYGYTF. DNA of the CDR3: TGCGCCAGCAGCTTGTCCCCAGGGAACTATGGCTACACCTTC.